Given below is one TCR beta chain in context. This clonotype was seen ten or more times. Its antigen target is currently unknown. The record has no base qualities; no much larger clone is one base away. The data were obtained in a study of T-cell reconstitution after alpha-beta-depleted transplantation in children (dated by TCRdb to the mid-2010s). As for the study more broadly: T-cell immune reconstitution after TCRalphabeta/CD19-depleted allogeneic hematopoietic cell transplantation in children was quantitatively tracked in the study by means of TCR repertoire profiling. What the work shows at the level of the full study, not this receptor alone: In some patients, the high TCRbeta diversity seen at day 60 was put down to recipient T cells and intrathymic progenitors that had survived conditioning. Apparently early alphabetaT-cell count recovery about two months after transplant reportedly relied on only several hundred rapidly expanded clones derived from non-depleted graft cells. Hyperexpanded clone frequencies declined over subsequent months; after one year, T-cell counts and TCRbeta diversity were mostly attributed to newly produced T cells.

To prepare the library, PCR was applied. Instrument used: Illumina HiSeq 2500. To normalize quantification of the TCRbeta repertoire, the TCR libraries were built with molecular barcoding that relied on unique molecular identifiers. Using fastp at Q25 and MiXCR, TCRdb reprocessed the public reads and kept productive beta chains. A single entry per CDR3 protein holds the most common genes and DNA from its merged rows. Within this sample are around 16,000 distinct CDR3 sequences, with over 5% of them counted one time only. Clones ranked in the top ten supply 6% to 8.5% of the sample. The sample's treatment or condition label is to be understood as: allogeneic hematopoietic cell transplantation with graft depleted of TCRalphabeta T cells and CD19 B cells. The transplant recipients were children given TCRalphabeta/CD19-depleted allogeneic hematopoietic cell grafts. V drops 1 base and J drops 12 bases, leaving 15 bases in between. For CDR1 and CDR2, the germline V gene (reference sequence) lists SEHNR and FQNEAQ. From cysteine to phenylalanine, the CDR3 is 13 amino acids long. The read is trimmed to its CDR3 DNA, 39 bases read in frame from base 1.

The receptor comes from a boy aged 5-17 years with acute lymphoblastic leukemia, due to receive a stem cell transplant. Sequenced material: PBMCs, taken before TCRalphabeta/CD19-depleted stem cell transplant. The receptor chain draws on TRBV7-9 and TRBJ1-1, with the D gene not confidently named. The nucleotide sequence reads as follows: TGTGCCAGCAGCTTAGGTGGGCAGGCCGGGCCTTTCTTT. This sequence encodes CASSLGGQAGPFF.